This TCR beta chain originates from a study of T cell repertoires in cytomegalovirus infection. MiXCR, applied by TCRdb to the reads, yields one record per CDR3 protein. Found here are about 260,000 distinct CDR3 sequences, roughly an eighth of them singletons; the top ten hold around 9%. V was clipped by 0 bases and J by 8 bases, with 17 bases between them. Germline V gene sequence: CDR1 LNHNV, CDR2 YYDKDF (reference sequence). The CDR3 is 16 residues long. This TCR was recovered from a human donor in good health (CMV status not recorded). Some clones in this sample may be carry-over from other donors' samples. The material sequenced was PBMCs. The chain uses TRBV15 and TRBJ2-1; tentatively, D is TRBD1 (5 bases). CDR3 DNA sequence: TGTGCCACCAGCAGAGATCCTGGCAGGGCCGGCGATGAGCAGTTCTTC. It codes for CATSRDPGRAGDEQFF.